Presented here are 20 T cell receptor beta chains from one specimen sequenced in a study of long-term antiretroviral therapy in people with HIV. Samples were assayed with immunoSEQ v3.0 at survey level. The repertoire was sequenced with immunoSEQ multiplex PCR; TCRdb's copy has only in-frame clones and lacks some. Of under 35,000 clones in the sample, nearly 90% were seen once. The specimen comprised unsorted PBMCs, sampled 1.1 years after starting antiretroviral therapy. All receptors come from a man aged 18-30 years with HIV.

The V call is TRBV6-1, the J call TRBJ1-2, with 7 positions matching TRBD1. Trimming removed 3 bases from V and 6 bases from J; junction bases left unmatched: 4. Germline CDR1 MNHNS, CDR2 SASEGT. This CDR3 has 13 residues. The CDR3: CASSDWTGDGYTF. The CDR3 DNA sequence: TGTGCCAGCAGTGATTGGACAGGAGATGGCTACACCTTC.

The V gene is TRBV19, the J gene TRBJ1-1; 9 bases are shared with TRBD1. Germline CDR1 LNHDA, CDR2 SQIVND (reference sequence). The CDR3 is 15 amino acids. The J segment lost 5 bases and the V segment lost 8 bases, leaving 12 bases of the junction unmatched. Written as DNA, the CDR3 is TGTGCCAGTTTGAGTCGAACAGGGGGCGCGACTGAAGCTTTCTTT. The encoded protein is CASLSRTGGATEAFF.

CDR3 nucleotide sequence: TGTGCCAGCAGCTTCCAACTGGGGGAATCCTACAATGAGCAGTTCTTC. It specifies CASSFQLGESYNEQFF. This chain connects TRBV7-6 to TRBJ2-1, with D possibly being TRBD1 or TRBD2 (5 bases each). CDR1 SGHVS and CDR2 FNYEAQ come from the germline V gene. This CDR3 region has 16 residues. Trimming left V 3 bases short and J 1 base short, with 13 bases between.

The rearrangement links TRBV20-1 to TRBJ1-5; D ambiguous. The CDR3 is made up of 11 amino acids. CDR1 and CDR2 (germline): DFQATT, SNEGSKA (reference sequence). The ends were cut back, 5 bases at V and 13 bases at J, with 15 bases in the middle. DNA of the CDR3: TGCAGTGCTGGGGAGGGCCTTAAGCAGCATTTT. As protein: CSAGEGLKQHF.

The chain is built from TRBV11-1 and TRBJ2-7, with D perhaps given as TRBD1 or TRBD2 (5 bases each). V dropped 1 base and J dropped 3 bases, with 19 bases sitting between them. Germline CDR1 reads SGHAT; CDR2 reads FQDESV (reference sequence). This CDR3 has 17 residues. The CDR3 coding sequence is TGTGCCAGCAGCTTAGGTCTCCTCGGGGCGGGCGGCTACGAGCAGTACTTC. Amino acid sequence: CASSLGLLGAGGYEQYF. The variable domain in full, completed from reference TRBV11-1 and TRBJ2-7, reads EAEVAQSPRYKITEKSQAVAFWCDPISGHATLYWYRQILGQGPELLVQFQDESVVDDSQLPKDRFSAERLKGVDSTLKIQPAELGDSAMYLCASSLGLLGAGGYEQYFGPGTRLTVT.

This clone appeared once. The DNA of the CDR3 is TGTGCCAGCAGTTTGTATCGGTACGAGCAGTACTTC. Its protein product is CASSLYRYEQYF. V gene TRBV28 combines with J gene TRBJ2-7; D gene uncertain. Germline values: CDR1 MDHEN, CDR2 SYDVKM. V gave up 3 bases and J gave up 4 bases, with 7 bases separating them. This CDR3 has 12 amino acids.

This sequence joins TRBV5-4 and TRBJ2-5; D possibly corresponds to TRBD1 (6 bases). Germline CDR1 SGHNT, CDR2 YYREEE (reference sequence). This CDR3 has 14 residues. V lost 0 bases, J lost 5 bases, and 11 bases lay in between. CDR3 residues: CASSLGSGAETQYF. The CDR3, as DNA: TGTGCCAGCAGCTTGGGATCAGGGGCCGAGACCCAGTACTTC.

This clone was detected only once. This chain's CDR3 is CASSVRGHNEQFF. CDR3 bases: TGTGCCAGCAGCGTAAGGGGGCACAATGAGCAGTTCTTC. The chain combines TRBV9 with TRBJ2-1, with 7 bases matching TRBD1. The V gene's germline CDR1 is SGDLS and CDR2 YYNGEE. The V segment lost 1 base and the J segment 5 bases; nucleotides outside the gene matches: 0. The CDR3 is 13 residues long.

This chain links TRBV28 with TRBJ1-2; D gene ambiguous. The V gene's germline CDR1 is MDHEN and CDR2 SYDVKM. V shed 4 bases and J shed 7 bases, with 13 bases lying between them. This CDR3 is 13 amino acids long. In DNA form, the CDR3 reads TGTGCCAGCAGTTCTTCCGGGAACGGTGGCTACACCTTC. This gives the protein CASSSSGNGGYTF.

This clone was observed once. The rearrangement links TRBV6-5 to TRBJ2-7, with TRBD1 as a possible D gene (6 bases). Looked up from germline, CDR1 is MNHEY and CDR2 is SVGAGI. The CDR3 is made up of 16 amino acids. V was trimmed by 2 bases and J by 3 bases, leaving 17 bases between them. In DNA form, the CDR3 reads TGTGCCAGCAGTTACCTGCGTGGACAGAACTACTACGAGCAGTACTTC. The encoded protein is CASSYLRGQNYYEQYF.

V is TRBV27 and J is TRBJ1-2; D uncertain. Trimming shortened V by 0 bases and J by 3 bases, and 11 bases separated the two germline ends. Germline values: CDR1 MNHEY, CDR2 SMNVEV (reference sequence). CDR3 length: 15 amino acids. The CDR3: CASSLSGDTYYGYTF. The CDR3, as DNA: TGTGCCAGCAGTTTATCTGGTGACACCTACTATGGCTACACCTTC.

The rearrangement uses TRBV5-6 and TRBJ2-7, with 12 bases that match TRBD1. The CDR3 is 16 residues long. Germline lookup yields CDR1 SGHDT and CDR2 YYEEEE. The ends lost 0 bases at V and 2 bases at J; junction bases unmatched: 3. The CDR3 is CASSLEGQGAPYEQYF. CDR3 bases: TGTGCCAGCAGCTTGGAGGGACAGGGGGCTCCCTACGAGCAGTACTTC.

The chain links TRBV6-1 to TRBJ2-3; 7 bases align to TRBD2. The CDR3 length is 14 residues. V was pared by 2 bases and J by 4 bases, with 3 bases of the junction left unmatched. Germline CDR1 MNHNS, CDR2 SASEGT. CDR3 DNA sequence: TGTGCCAGCAGTGAAAGGGAGGGTCCAGATACGCAGTATTTT. Protein: CASSEREGPDTQYF.

V gene TRBV7-9 combines with J gene TRBJ1-1; 8 bases match TRBD1. The CDR3 contains 14 residues. Germline loops: CDR1 SEHNR, CDR2 FQNEAQ (reference sequence). V was pared by 5 bases and J by 5 bases, with 7 bases of the junction left unmatched. Here the CDR3 reads CASSPQGAGTEAFF. The CDR3 DNA is TGTGCCAGCAGCCCTCAGGGGGCTGGTACTGAAGCTTTCTTT. Full variable domain (outside the CDR3, taken from reference TRBV7-9 and TRBJ1-1): DTGVSQNPRHKITKRGQNVTFRCDPISEHNRLYWYRQTLGQGPEFLTYFQNEAQLEKSRLLSDRFSAERPKGSFSTLEIQRTEQGDSAMYLCASSPQGAGTEAFFGQGTRLTVV.

The gene calls are TRBV18 and TRBJ2-7, with a weak D call TRBD2 (5 bases). Germline-derived CDR1 and CDR2 are KGHSH and LQKENI. V was clipped by 3 bases and J by 10 bases, with 16 bases between them. The CDR3 is made up of 13 amino acids. The CDR3 nucleotides are TGTGCCAGCTCACCGGGTGAGGGCCCGGGACAGTACTTC. Its translation is CASSPGEGPGQYF.

The rearrangement joins TRBV6-5 to TRBJ1-2; D unclear. The CDR3 runs to 13 residues. The ends were cut back, 6 bases at V and 0 bases at J, with 8 bases in the middle. Germline V CDR1 and CDR2: MNHEY, SVGAGI. CDR3 in DNA: TGTGCCAGCAGCACTACGGCTAACTATGGCTACACCTTC. As protein: CASSTTANYGYTF.

For this clone: The sample contains more than one DNA sequence encoding this CDR3. The V gene is TRBV2, the J gene TRBJ1-1; no firm D call. The germline V gene has CDR1 SNHLY and CDR2 FYNNEI. This CDR3 is built from 14 residues. Trimming stripped 1 base from V and 0 bases from J, with 6 bases between. CDR3 loop: CASSEGRMNTEAFF. As DNA, the CDR3 is TGTGCCAGCAGTGAAGGTCGGATGAACACTGAAGCTTTCTTT.

The gene calls are TRBV6-5 and TRBJ1-4; D remains ambiguous. Germline V CDR1 and CDR2: MNHEY, SVGAGI. Trimming took 5 bases from V and 6 from J, leaving 13 bases between them. This CDR3 is 14 amino acids long. CDR3 sequence: CASSQEVGYEKLFF. In DNA, the CDR3 is TGTGCCAGCAGTCAGGAGGTGGGGTATGAAAAACTGTTTTTT.

J is TRBJ2-3 and V is TRBV7-9; D call uncertain. From germline, CDR1 is SEHNR and CDR2 FQNEAQ (reference sequence). This CDR3 contains 13 residues. V lost 4 bases and J 5 bases, leaving 10 bases between the germline ends. The CDR3: CASSSQPKDTQYF. CDR3 in DNA: TGTGCCAGCAGCTCCCAGCCTAAAGATACGCAGTATTTT.

This chain joins TRBV30 and TRBJ1-1; no reliable D call. The CDR3 runs 16 residues. CDR1 GTSNPN and CDR2 SVGIG come from the germline V gene (reference sequence). The V end lost 3 bases, the J end lost 5 bases, and 22 bases lay between the germline ends. In DNA form, the CDR3 reads TGTGCCTGGAGGTGGGCGGTCACCCATCGGAGGACTGAAGCTTTCTTT. Translated: CAWRWAVTHRRTEAFF.